The 17 T cell receptor beta chains reported below all come from one sample, sequenced in a study of post-analysis software for immune sequencing data. The antigens for these receptors are not known. Unique molecular identifiers had been added to the TCR beta cDNA libraries. TCRdb fed the PCR reads into MiXCR, producing one record per CDR3 protein. The profile shows roughly 670,000 distinct CDR3 sequences, 55% to 60% of them singletons. Whole-study findings and limits: TRBV5-6, TRBV5-1 and TRBV20-1 were among 4 or 5 TRBV segments more frequent in patients than controls.

Sequenced: blood. The receptors were sampled from a girl aged 2-15 years with multiple sclerosis.

The table lists this clonotype with a few counts. CDR3 nucleotides: TGTGCCAGCAGTTTGGGACAGAGGGCCTACGAGCAGTACTTC. Encoded protein: CASSLGQRAYEQYF. V gene TRBV12-3 or TRBV12-4 combines with J gene TRBJ2-7; 7 bases match TRBD1. V was clipped by 3 bases and J by 2 bases; unmatched bases: 4. This CDR3 region has 14 residues.

CDR3 in amino acids: CASSYPPQNEQFF. The CDR3 nucleotides read TGTGCCAGCAGTTATCCACCCCAGAATGAGCAGTTCTTC. This chain joins TRBV6-2 or TRBV6-3 and TRBJ2-1; D unresolved. The CDR3 is made up of 13 amino acids. Germline CDR1 is MNHEY and CDR2 is SVGEGT. V was clipped by 3 bases and J by 7 bases, with 10 bases between them.

This chain links TRBV6-1 with TRBJ2-6; D gene unclear. Per germline, CDR1 MNHNS and CDR2 SASEGT. Trimming pared 0 bases from V and 2 bases from J, leaving 5 bases between. The CDR3 has 15 amino acids. This CDR3 is CASSEAGAGANVLTF. The CDR3 nucleotides are TGTGCCAGCAGTGAAGCGGGCGCTGGGGCCAACGTCCTGACTTTC.

The chain is built from TRBV5-1 and TRBJ2-3; TRBD2 agrees at 7 bases. CDR3 length: 14 amino acids. The V gene's germline CDR1 is SGHRS and CDR2 YFSETQ. V shed 0 bases and J 6 bases; nucleotides not matched to a gene: 4. Here the CDR3 reads CASSLVAGVDTQYF. DNA of the CDR3: TGCGCCAGCAGCTTGGTTGCGGGAGTGGATACGCAGTATTTT.

This sequence joins TRBV5-1 and TRBJ1-5; a possible D gene is TRBD1 (5 bases). Germline V gene lookup returns CDR1 SGHRS and CDR2 YFSETQ. Between the trimmed V and J ends, which lost 0 bases and 6 bases, there was a span of 7 bases. The CDR3 has 13 amino acids. The CDR3 DNA reads as TGCGCCAGCAGCTTGGAGGGGACTCAGCCCCAGCATTTT. Protein sequence: CASSLEGTQPQHF.

This chain joins TRBV7-3 and TRBJ2-6; no clear D gene. V shed 4 bases and J shed 0 bases, with 10 bases lying between them. Germline V gene lookup returns CDR1 SGHTA and CDR2 FQGTGA. CDR3 length: 16 residues. In DNA form, the CDR3 reads TGTGCCAGCAGCTCGGACCGGCTCTCTGGGGCCAACGTCCTGACTTTC. It translates to CASSSDRLSGANVLTF.

This clonotype was counted between two and nine times. The chain couples TRBV29-1 to TRBJ2-5; perhaps TRBD2 as D (5 bases). Germline CDR1 is SQVTM and CDR2 is ANQGSEA. The CDR3 is made up of 12 amino acids. Deletions cut 7 bases from V and 4 bases from J, with 13 bases between. CDR3 DNA sequence: TGCAGCGGGTGGAGGTTGGGAGAGACCCAGTACTTC. This encodes CSGWRLGETQYF.

The chain links TRBV6-5 to TRBJ2-1; the match to TRBD1 covers 7 bases. J was trimmed by 6 bases and V by 5 bases; bases with no gene match: 7. The CDR3 is made up of 14 amino acids. Germline lookup yields CDR1 MNHEY and CDR2 SVGAGI. The CDR3 here is CASSPGTVINEQFF. DNA of the CDR3: TGTGCCAGCAGTCCCGGGACAGTCATCAATGAGCAGTTCTTC.

A few counts support this clonotype. V is TRBV5-5 and J is TRBJ2-7; TRBD1 agrees at 8 bases. The trim removed 5 bases at V and 4 bases at J, leaving 11 bases unmatched. The CDR3 runs to 15 residues. CDR1 is SGHKS, CDR2 YYEKEE, per germline (reference sequence). The DNA of the CDR3 is TGTGCCAGCAGTGCCGGACAGGGCGCGGGTTACGAGCAGTACTTC. Translating gives CASSAGQGAGYEQYF.

This clonotype was seen a handful of times. The genes are TRBV7-2 and TRBJ1-6, with no clear D. V lost 2 bases to trimming and J lost 5 bases, with 13 bases between them. The CDR3 is made up of 16 amino acids. From germline, CDR1 is SGHTA and CDR2 FQGNSA. CDR3: CASSLILGGNNSPLHF. CDR3 DNA sequence: TGTGCCAGCAGCTTAATTTTGGGCGGTAATAATTCACCCCTCCACTTT.

DNA for the CDR3: TGTGCCATCAGTCCGGGCTCTTCAACTAATGAAAAACTGTTTTTT. Translation gives CAISPGSSTNEKLFF. V is TRBV10-3 and J is TRBJ1-4, with D unresolved. The CDR3 length is 15 residues. V was cut by 5 bases and J by 0 bases, with 10 bases left in between. Germline V gives CDR1 ENHRY, CDR2 SYGVKD.

The V and J genes are TRBV7-9 and TRBJ2-1; D is perhaps TRBD2 (6 bases). V lost 1 base and J lost 5, with 18 bases in between. Germline V gene lookup returns CDR1 SEHNR and CDR2 FQNEAQ (reference sequence). CDR3 length equals 17 residues. For the CDR3, the DNA is TGTGCCAGCAGCTTAGGGGCCGGAGGGGCCAACGACAATGAGCAGTTCTTC. Translated, it gives CASSLGAGGANDNEQFF.

This clonotype appeared a few times. J is TRBJ1-2 and V is TRBV28; the D gene is possibly TRBD1 (6 bases). The CDR3 totals 13 residues. Germline lookup yields CDR1 MDHEN and CDR2 SYDVKM. V lost 9 bases and J 4 bases, leaving 15 bases between the germline ends. The CDR3 spells CASTTGSFYGYTF. CDR3 bases: TGTGCCAGTACGACAGGTTCTTTCTATGGCTACACCTTC.

V is TRBV12-3 or TRBV12-4 and J is TRBJ2-5; TRBD1 is a possible D gene (6 bases). Trimming cost V 4 bases and J 5 bases, with 17 bases left between them. The CDR3 spans 15 residues. The CDR3 DNA reads TGTGCCAGCAGTTCCCAACAGGGCAGCGAGGAGACCCAGTACTTC. The encoded protein is CASSSQQGSEETQYF.

The V call is TRBV2, the J call TRBJ1-2, with D possibly being TRBD1 (6 bases). The V gene lost 6 bases and the J gene lost 5 bases, with 10 bases spanning the gap. CDR3 size: 12 residues. The V gene's germline CDR1 is SNHLY and CDR2 FYNNEI. The CDR3, as DNA: TGTGCCAGCAGAGAACAGGGTTATGGCTACACCTTC. It codes for CASREQGYGYTF.

The chain couples TRBV4-1 to TRBJ1-1, with unresolved D. CDR1 is MGHRA and CDR2 is YSYEKL in the germline V gene. V was clipped by 1 base and J by 1 base, with 4 bases between them. The CDR3 loop spans 13 amino acids. Written as DNA, the CDR3 is TGCGCCAGCAGCCAAGTAGGGAACACTGAAGCTTTCTTT. Protein product: CASSQVGNTEAFF.

This clonotype occurred a few times. CDR3 in DNA: TGTGCCAGCAGTGCCGGGACTGGGACGCAGTATTTT. It codes for CASSAGTGTQYF. The gene calls are TRBV7-9 and TRBJ2-3; possible D gene TRBD2, 6 bases. Germline assignment: CDR1 SEHNR and CDR2 FQNEAQ (reference sequence). Trimming removed 6 bases at V and 9 bases at J, with 13 bases between. The CDR3 is made up of 12 amino acids.